Listed below are T cell receptor beta chains from one sample, sequenced in a study of T-cell reconstitution after alpha-beta-depleted transplantation in children. MiXCR was run by TCRdb on the PCR reads, yielding one entry per CDR3 protein. Among about 980,000 distinct CDR3 sequences listed, about 29% were seen once. The sequencing used PBMCs, mostly from graft donor cells, collected 360 days after TCRalphabeta/CD19-depleted stem cell transplant. These receptors were taken from a boy in the first two years of life who had a stem cell transplant for SCID, so the T cells may come from the graft donor. CDR3s include the opening cysteine and the closing phenylalanine or tryptophan. D genes are given only for firm matches. Some rows mark clone size as missing; the rest say once, few, many or name a class of expanded clone.

NA	14	TRBV5-1	NA	TRBJ1-4	CASRRSSTNEKLFF	TGCGCCAGCAGACGGTCTTCAACTAATGAAAAACTGTTTTTT
NA	12	TRBV28	NA	TRBJ1-2	CASSTRISMATF	TGTGCCAGCAGTACCCGGATCAGCATGGCCACCTTC
NA	14	TRBV29-1	TRBD2	TRBJ2-3	CSVGLAGVTDTQYF	TGCAGCGTTGGACTAGCGGGCGTAACAGATACGCAGTATTTT
NA	15	TRBV5-1	TRBD2	TRBJ2-5	CASSPPESGGETQYF	TGCGCCAGCAGCCCACCCGAGTCGGGGGGAGAGACCCAGTACTTC
NA	15	TRBV5-1	TRBD1	TRBJ2-7	CASSFEGTGVYEQYF	TGCGCCAGCAGCTTTGAGGGGACAGGGGTCTACGAGCAGTACTTC
NA	14	TRBV5-6	NA	TRBJ1-3	CASSQGKGGNTIYF	TGTGCCAGCAGTCAGGGGAAAGGTGGAAACACCATATATTTT
NA	16	TRBV2	TRBD2	TRBJ2-2	CASRLGTNANTGELFF	TGTGCCAGCAGGCTGGGGACTAACGCGAACACCGGGGAGCTGTTTTTT
NA	14	TRBV20-1	NA	TRBJ2-7	CSASVQGQGYEQYF	TGCAGTGCTAGTGTACAGGGTCAGGGCTACGAGCAGTACTTC
NA	17	TRBV4-1	NA	TRBJ2-3	CASSQTSRQPSTDTQYF	TGCGCCAGCAGCCAAACCTCCCGACAGCCTAGCACAGATACGCAGTATTTT
few	13	TRBV28	NA	TRBJ2-7	CASSFGPNTEQYF	TGTGCCAGCAGTTTCGGGCCTAACACTGAGCAGTACTTC
NA	14	TRBV6-1	NA	TRBJ1-3	CASSPDNSGNSIYF	TGTGCCAGCAGCCCCGACAACTCTGGAAACAGCATATATTTT
NA	14	TRBV12-3/TRBV12-4	NA	TRBJ2-7	CASSPGGLSHEQYF	TGTGCCAGCAGTCCCGGGGGGCTTTCCCACGAGCAGTACTTC
NA	11	TRBV29-1	NA	TRBJ2-3	CSVRSADTQYF	TGCAGCGTCCGATCGGCAGATACGCAGTATTTT
few	15	TRBV12-3/TRBV12-4	TRBD2	TRBJ2-1	CASSFQRGGGNEQFF	TGTGCCAGCAGTTTCCAGCGGGGGGGCGGTAATGAGCAGTTCTTC
few	18	TRBV11-2	TRBD2	TRBJ2-3	CASSYLGTSGGPTDTQYF	TGTGCCAGCAGCTACCTAGGGACTAGCGGGGGGCCCACAGATACGCAGTATTTT
NA	15	TRBV12-3/TRBV12-4	NA	TRBJ1-1	CASNGPGEMNTEAFF	TGTGCCAGCAATGGGCCTGGAGAAATGAACACTGAAGCTTTCTTT
NA	16	TRBV28	TRBD2	TRBJ2-3	CASSSGQRGSKDTQYF	TGTGCCAGCAGCTCAGGCCAGCGGGGGTCGAAAGATACGCAGTATTTT
few	16	TRBV20-1	TRBD1	TRBJ1-6	CSARDGRGYLNSPLHF	TGCAGTGCTAGAGATGGCAGGGGGTACCTTAATTCACCCCTCCACTTT
once	14	TRBV4-2	NA	TRBJ1-1	CASSQVSGNTEAFF	TGTGCCAGCAGCCAAGTTAGCGGGAACACTGAAGCTTTCTTT
NA	16	TRBV14	NA	TRBJ2-3	CASSQPGQAPTDTQYF	TGTGCCAGCAGCCAGCCAGGGCAGGCTCCTACAGATACGCAGTATTTT
NA	14	TRBV7-8	NA	TRBJ2-1	CAIQSGSSYNEQFF	TGTGCCATCCAATCAGGGAGCTCCTACAATGAGCAGTTCTTC
NA	14	TRBV7-9	NA	TRBJ2-1	CASSSIPVYNEQFF	TGTGCCAGCAGCTCCATACCAGTATACAATGAGCAGTTCTTC
few	12	TRBV29-1	NA	TRBJ1-1	CSVCVANTEAFF	TGCAGCGTTTGCGTGGCGAACACTGAAGCTTTCTTT
NA	14	TRBV20-1	NA	TRBJ2-5	CSARLGGSLETQYF	TGCAGTGCTAGACTAGGGGGGTCCTTAGAGACCCAGTACTTC
few	15	TRBV4-3	NA	TRBJ1-1	CASSSRQSRSTEAFF	TGCGCCAGCAGCTCTCGACAGTCACGGAGCACTGAAGCTTTCTTT
NA	16	TRBV2	NA	TRBJ2-3	CASSEEGGASTDTQYF	TGTGCCAGCAGTGAGGAAGGCGGGGCCAGCACAGATACGCAGTATTTT
NA	15	TRBV7-6	TRBD2	TRBJ2-7	CASSLALAGVVEQYF	TGTGCCAGCAGCTTAGCTTTAGCGGGAGTGGTCGAGCAGTACTTC
NA	15	TRBV7-3	NA	TRBJ2-3	CASSLQGERTDTQYF	TGTGCCAGCAGCCTACAGGGAGAGCGGACAGATACGCAGTATTTT
NA	15	TRBV2	TRBD2	TRBJ2-1	CASSSRLARNNEQFF	TGTGCCAGCAGTAGTCGACTAGCGAGGAACAATGAGCAGTTCTTC
NA	13	TRBV4-1	NA	TRBJ1-5	CASSSGEGQPQHF	TGCGCCAGCAGCTCAGGGGAAGGCCAGCCCCAGCATTTT
NA	15	TRBV20-1	NA	TRBJ1-2	CSARAPGQANYGYTF	TGCAGTGCTAGAGCCCCAGGGCAAGCTAACTATGGCTACACCTTC
NA	14	TRBV4-3	NA	TRBJ2-7	CASSQDHRPYEQYF	TGCGCCAGCAGCCAAGACCACAGACCCTACGAGCAGTACTTC
NA	13	TRBV4-3	NA	TRBJ2-7	CASSHYQGVEQYF	TGCGCCAGCAGCCATTATCAGGGTGTCGAGCAGTACTTC
NA	16	TRBV4-2	NA	TRBJ2-1	CASTSRLDPPYNEQFF	TGTGCCAGCACATCGCGACTGGACCCCCCGTACAATGAGCAGTTCTTC
once	18	TRBV14	NA	TRBJ2-7	CASSSPRAGVDGPSEQYF	TGTGCCAGCAGCTCTCCAAGGGCAGGGGTCGACGGCCCCTCCGAGCAGTACTTC
few	12	TRBV28	NA	TRBJ1-4	CASSWSHEKLFF	TGTGCCAGCAGTTGGTCCCATGAAAAACTGTTTTTT
NA	16	TRBV11-2	TRBD1	TRBJ1-1	CASSLVHRGSGTEAFF	TGTGCCAGCAGCTTAGTCCACAGGGGGTCCGGCACTGAAGCTTTCTTT
NA	14	TRBV5-1	TRBD1	TRBJ1-1	CASTRQGSNTEAFF	TGCGCCAGCACCAGACAGGGGTCGAACACTGAAGCTTTCTTT
once	12	TRBV30	NA	TRBJ2-5	CAWSVSPETQYF	TGTGCCTGGAGTGTATCCCCCGAGACCCAGTACTTC
few	15	TRBV7-8	NA	TRBJ1-4	CASSLAGTINEKLFF	TGTGCCAGCAGCTTAGCGGGGACTATTAATGAAAAACTGTTTTTT
NA	14	TRBV24-1	NA	TRBJ2-3	CATSVTGSTDTQYF	TGTGCCACCAGTGTGACGGGGAGCACAGATACGCAGTATTTT
NA	14	TRBV7-8	NA	TRBJ2-1	CASSRRAANNEQFF	TGTGCCAGCAGCCGCCGCGCAGCTAACAATGAGCAGTTCTTC